These T cell receptor beta chains were read from a single sample in a study of CD8 T cells in ankylosing spondylitis. TCRdb passed the 5' RACE reads through MiXCR, listing each CDR3 protein once. The table lists about 280,000 distinct CDR3 sequences, about 20% of them singletons, with roughly 8.3% in the top ten. The sample taken for sequencing was blood, either unsorted or a sorted T cell fraction (not recorded which). The receptors stem from a male donor with ankylosing spondylitis or in good health (not recorded which). CDR3s include the opening cysteine and the closing phenylalanine or tryptophan. The D gene is left open where the match is weak. Size tells how often a clone was seen (once, few, many) or the class of an expanded clone, and some rows leave it out.

V gene	clone size	J gene	D gene	CDR3 protein	CDR3 DNA
TRBV5-1	.	TRBJ1-4	TRBD1	CASSSFGQGGEKLFF	TGCGCCAGCAGCTCCTTCGGACAGGGGGGTGAAAAACTGTTTTTT
TRBV5-1	few	TRBJ2-3	.	CASTQTRITDTQYF	TGCGCCAGCACCCAGACTAGAATCACAGATACGCAGTATTTT
TRBV2	.	TRBJ2-3	.	CASSEDRRDTQYF	TGTGCCAGCAGTGAAGACAGGCGAGATACGCAGTATTTT
TRBV5-1	.	TRBJ2-3	TRBD2	CASSLIPGAGRTDTQYF	TGCGCCAGCAGCTTGATTCCCGGAGCCGGGAGGACAGATACGCAGTATTTT
TRBV9	.	TRBJ2-3	TRBD2	CASSAHTGLASTDTQYF	TGTGCCAGCAGCGCCCACACGGGACTAGCCAGCACAGATACGCAGTATTTT
TRBV6-1	.	TRBJ2-2	.	CASSQLTGAGELFF	TGTGCCAGCAGTCAACTGACGGGGGCCGGGGAGCTGTTTTTT
TRBV12-3/TRBV12-4	many	TRBJ2-5	TRBD2	CASLAGGSARETQYF	TGTGCCAGTTTAGCGGGAGGCTCCGCGCGAGAGACCCAGTACTTC
TRBV5-1	.	TRBJ2-5	.	CASSLEDPKYETQYF	TGCGCCAGCAGCTTGGAGGACCCAAAATACGAGACCCAGTACTTC
TRBV28	.	TRBJ1-6	TRBD1	CASSADRGQNSPLHF	TGTGCCAGCAGTGCCGACAGGGGGCAAAATTCACCCCTCCACTTT
TRBV9	few	TRBJ2-3	.	CASSVAGSSTDTQYF	TGTGCCAGCAGCGTAGCCGGGTCTAGCACAGATACGCAGTATTTT
TRBV20-1	few	TRBJ1-5	TRBD1	CSARQQGAGGNQPQHF	TGCAGTGCTAGACAACAGGGGGCAGGTGGCAATCAGCCCCAGCATTTT
TRBV7-6	.	TRBJ2-1	TRBD2	CASSLVASGLSYNEQFF	TGTGCCAGCAGCTTAGTGGCTAGCGGGCTATCCTACAATGAGCAGTTCTTC
TRBV5-1	many	TRBJ1-6	TRBD1	CASSKGQETSPLHF	TGCGCCAGCAGCAAGGGACAGGAGACTTCACCCCTCCACTTT
TRBV20-1	many	TRBJ2-5	.	CSAPPDRFQETQYF	TGCAGTGCTCCCCCCGACAGATTCCAAGAGACCCAGTACTTC
TRBV5-1	once	TRBJ1-2	.	CASSPTGNTNYGYTF	TGCGCCAGCAGCCCCACAGGGAATACTAACTATGGCTACACCTTC
TRBV9	.	TRBJ2-3	.	CASSVRWAGTDTQYF	TGTGCCAGCAGCGTAAGGTGGGCGGGCACAGATACGCAGTATTTT
TRBV4-1	few	TRBJ1-1	.	CASILAEAFF	TGCGCCAGTATATTAGCTGAAGCTTTCTTT
TRBV5-1	few	TRBJ1-1	.	CASSSDGLGTEAFF	TGCGCCAGCAGCTCGGACGGCCTTGGCACTGAAGCTTTCTTT
TRBV3-1	few	TRBJ1-5	.	CASSPAVNQPQHF	TGTGCCAGCAGCCCGGCGGTCAATCAGCCCCAGCATTTT
TRBV10-3	.	TRBJ1-3	.	CATGVAPSSGNTIYF	TGTGCCACCGGGGTGGCGCCGAGCTCTGGAAACACCATATATTTT
TRBV18	.	TRBJ2-5	.	CASSPPLQETQYF	TGTGCCAGCTCACCACCGTTACAAGAGACCCAGTACTTC
TRBV5-8	.	TRBJ2-1	TRBD1	CASSLAGGTEQFF	TGTGCCAGCAGCTTAGCAGGGGGCACTGAGCAGTTCTTC
TRBV5-1	.	TRBJ1-4	.	CASSLGSRVIEKLFF	TGCGCCAGCAGCTTGGGCAGTAGGGTAATTGAAAAACTGTTTTTT
TRBV6-5	few	TRBJ1-1	.	CASSYDAGANTEAFF	TGTGCCAGCAGTTACGATGCAGGGGCGAACACTGAAGCTTTCTTT
TRBV24-1	few	TRBJ1-4	TRBD1	CATSDRPGTGGSNEKLFF	TGTGCCACCAGTGATCGTCCCGGGACAGGGGGCTCGAATGAAAAACTGTTTTTT
TRBV7-3	.	TRBJ2-2	.	CASSLSAKNTGELFF	TGTGCCAGCAGCTTATCCGCAAAGAACACCGGGGAGCTGTTTTTT
TRBV28	.	TRBJ2-3	TRBD2	CASSFMTSGSEGRTDTQYF	TGTGCCAGCAGTTTCATGACTAGCGGGAGTGAGGGTCGTACAGATACGCAGTATTTT
TRBV20-1	.	TRBJ2-1	.	CSVKVWQGLPFRNEQFF	TGCAGTGTTAAGGTATGGCAGGGTCTACCGTTTCGGAATGAGCAGTTCTTC
TRBV9	.	TRBJ2-5	TRBD2	CASNDGGAQETQYF	TGTGCCAGCAACGACGGGGGGGCGCAAGAGACCCAGTACTTC
TRBV7-3	many	TRBJ2-3	TRBD2	CASSSAGGRTDTQYF	TGTGCCAGCAGCTCAGCGGGGGGGAGAACAGATACGCAGTATTTT
TRBV6-1	few	TRBJ2-1	.	CASSEAKAIGNEQFF	TGTGCCAGCAGTGAAGCTAAGGCCATCGGCAATGAGCAGTTCTTC
TRBV18	.	TRBJ1-5	TRBD1	CASSPGQGSPSNQPQHF	TGTGCCAGCTCACCCGGACAGGGATCTCCTAGCAATCAGCCCCAGCATTTT
TRBV7-3	few	TRBJ2-5	.	CASSLGVRETQYF	TGTGCCAGCAGCTTAGGAGTTCGCGAGACCCAGTACTTC
TRBV29-1	.	TRBJ2-4	.	CSVRVGGRPNIQYF	TGCAGCGTCCGTGTTGGGGGAAGGCCAAACATTCAGTACTTC
TRBV6-5	many	TRBJ2-4	TRBD1	CASSYGRGAKNIQYF	TGTGCCAGCAGTTACGGCAGGGGGGCCAAAAACATTCAGTACTTC
TRBV29-1	many	TRBJ2-5	.	CSVERGYETQYF	TGCAGCGTTGAAAGGGGGTACGAGACCCAGTACTTC
TRBV10-3	.	TRBJ1-1	TRBD1	CAISEGTGGGGTEAFF	TGTGCCATCAGTGAGGGGACAGGGGGCGGTGGCACTGAAGCTTTCTTT
TRBV7-8	few	TRBJ2-2	.	CASSLVRTIGGELFF	TGTGCCAGCAGCTTAGTGAGGACGATAGGCGGGGAGCTGTTTTTT
TRBV29-1	many	TRBJ2-1	.	CSVEGAYNEQFF	TGCAGCGTTGAAGGGGCCTACAATGAGCAGTTCTTC
TRBV5-8	.	TRBJ1-5	.	CASSFAGPLNQPQHF	TGTGCCAGCAGCTTTGCTGGCCCTCTCAATCAGCCCCAGCATTTT
TRBV12-3/TRBV12-4	many	TRBJ1-5	.	CASSLVAGTNQPQHF	TGTGCCAGCAGTTTAGTCGCAGGGACCAATCAGCCCCAGCATTTT
TRBV3-1	few	TRBJ2-2	TRBD1	CASSQVRTGNTGELFF	TGTGCCAGCAGCCAAGTCCGGACAGGGAACACCGGGGAGCTGTTTTTT
TRBV5-1	few	TRBJ2-3	.	CASSLSLSGDTQYF	TGCGCCAGCAGCTTGTCTCTGAGTGGAGATACGCAGTATTTT
TRBV9	few	TRBJ2-3	.	CASSVGGRSTDTQYF	TGTGCCAGCAGCGTTGGGGGCCGTAGCACAGATACGCAGTATTTT
TRBV20-1	.	TRBJ2-2	.	CSARVRQNTGELFF	TGCAGTGCTAGAGTGCGGCAGAACACCGGGGAGCTGTTTTTT
TRBV7-3	.	TRBJ2-2	.	CASSLTLAAGRTGELFF	TGTGCCAGCAGCTTAACGTTGGCGGCAGGCCGCACCGGGGAGCTGTTTTTT
TRBV5-1	few	TRBJ2-1	.	CASSLAGRQGQFF	TGCGCCAGCAGCTTGGCCGGCAGGCAAGGGCAGTTCTTC
TRBV5-1	few	TRBJ2-6	TRBD1	CASSPGQGAPGANVLTF	TGCGCCAGCAGCCCGGGACAGGGGGCGCCTGGGGCCAACGTCCTGACTTTC
TRBV27	many	TRBJ2-2	.	CASSLTGRAGELFF	TGTGCCAGCAGTTTAACAGGGAGAGCCGGGGAGCTGTTTTTT
TRBV20-1	few	TRBJ2-5	TRBD2	CSATGTSGDVQETQYF	TGCAGTGCGACCGGGACTAGCGGGGACGTCCAAGAGACCCAGTACTTC